The rows below give T cell receptor beta chains drawn from one sample of a study of OX40 agonist ivuxolimab in advanced cancers. Sequencing used immunoSEQ multiplex PCR; TCRdb keeps in-frame clones, though not all of them. This repertoire shows some 100,000 clones, about 93% found once; its top ten account for under 0.95%. The specimen was CD4+ or CD8+ T cells sorted from blood, collected in a trial of the OX40 agonist ivuxolimab. The receptors originated from an adult with an advanced solid tumor such as melanoma, head and neck, liver or kidney cancer. Each CDR3 is given with its conserved first and last residue. D genes are given only for firm matches.

v_gene	j_gene	d_gene	CDR3aa	CDR3nt
TRBV7-3	TRBJ2-7	TRBD1	CASSITGGPNYEQYF	TGTGCCAGCAGCATTACAGGGGGCCCAAACTACGAGCAGTACTTC
TRBV11-3	TRBJ2-7	.	CASSLDGPTPGAEQYF	TGTGCCAGCAGCTTAGATGGGCCCACCCCCGGCGCCGAGCAGTACTTC
TRBV7-8	TRBJ1-4	.	CASKGRFEKLFF	TGTGCCAGCAAGGGCCGGTTTGAAAAACTGTTTTTT
TRBV18	TRBJ1-5	.	CASSPLAGSDQPQHF	TGTGCCAGCTCACCACTGGCAGGGTCCGATCAGCCCCAGCATTTT
TRBV6-1	TRBJ2-7	.	CASTQQVYEQYF	TGTGCCAGCACACAACAGGTCTACGAGCAGTACTTC
TRBV30	TRBJ2-5	TRBD2	CAWRAGAATQYF	TGTGCCTGGAGAGCGGGGGCGGCGACCCAGTACTTC
TRBV19	TRBJ2-3	.	CASSIQVTDTQYF	TGTGCCAGTAGTATCCAGGTAACAGATACGCAGTATTTT
TRBV5-1	TRBJ2-7	TRBD1	CASSFTGGGGEQYF	TGCGCCAGCAGCTTCACAGGGGGCGGAGGAGAGCAGTACTTC
TRBV19	TRBJ2-5	.	CASSVQGLARETQYF	TGTGCCAGTAGTGTACAGGGATTAGCGCGGGAGACCCAGTACTTC
TRBV19	TRBJ1-5	.	CASSIVQGLNQPQHF	TGTGCCAGTAGTATAGTCCAGGGGTTGAATCAGCCCCAGCATTTT
TRBV29-1	TRBJ1-1	TRBD1	CSVGTAGDTEAFF	TGCAGCGTCGGGACAGCCGGTGACACTGAAGCTTTCTTT
TRBV30	TRBJ1-1	.	CAWSVTRKTEQAFF	TGTGCCTGGAGTGTAACCCGGAAAACGGAGCAAGCTTTCTTT
TRBV19	TRBJ1-1	TRBD1	CASTEPGTGNTEAFF	TGTGCCAGTACTGAGCCCGGGACAGGGAACACTGAAGCTTTCTTT
TRBV4-1	TRBJ1-1	.	CASSQDRLNTEAFF	TGCGCCAGCAGCCAAGATCGGTTAAACACTGAAGCTTTCTTT
TRBV27	TRBJ2-7	TRBD2	CASSFGLAGGPAYEQYF	TGTGCCAGCAGTTTCGGACTAGCGGGAGGCCCGGCCTACGAGCAGTACTTC
TRBV12-5	TRBJ2-1	TRBD2	CASGFGLAGGEQFF	TGTGCTAGTGGTTTCGGCCTAGCGGGAGGTGAGCAGTTCTTC
TRBV10-3	TRBJ1-3	.	CALRDVGNTIYF	TGTGCCCTTCGGGACGTCGGAAACACCATATATTTT
TRBV11-3	TRBJ1-1	.	CASSFNSNTEAFF	TGTGCCAGCAGCTTTAACTCGAACACTGAAGCTTTCTTT
TRBV5-6	TRBJ1-4	.	CASSLTPNREEKLFF	TGTGCCAGCAGCTTGACCCCGAACCGGGAAGAAAAACTGTTTTTT